This T cell receptor beta chain originates from a study of T cells after yellow fever vaccination. CDR1 and CDR2 from the germline V gene are SGHTA and FQGNSA. The CDR3 is 14 residues long. V was clipped by 3 bases and J by 0 bases, with 6 bases between them. Each CDR3 protein is one row after TCRdb ran MiXCR on the 5' RACE reads. The repertoire consists of 250,000 to 300,000 distinct CDR3 sequences, with around 10% occurring once and the leading ten covering 3% to 4%. This chain uses TRBV7-2 with TRBJ1-5, with D hard to call. The clonotype was recovered from a man aged 18 to 29 who received the YFV17D yellow fever vaccine. This specimen was CD4+ T cells sorted from PBMCs, taken 5 days after the yellow fever booster vaccination. The CDR3 loop is CASSFTASNQPQHF. The DNA of the CDR3 is TGTGCCAGCAGCTTTACGGCTAGCAATCAGCCCCAGCATTTT.